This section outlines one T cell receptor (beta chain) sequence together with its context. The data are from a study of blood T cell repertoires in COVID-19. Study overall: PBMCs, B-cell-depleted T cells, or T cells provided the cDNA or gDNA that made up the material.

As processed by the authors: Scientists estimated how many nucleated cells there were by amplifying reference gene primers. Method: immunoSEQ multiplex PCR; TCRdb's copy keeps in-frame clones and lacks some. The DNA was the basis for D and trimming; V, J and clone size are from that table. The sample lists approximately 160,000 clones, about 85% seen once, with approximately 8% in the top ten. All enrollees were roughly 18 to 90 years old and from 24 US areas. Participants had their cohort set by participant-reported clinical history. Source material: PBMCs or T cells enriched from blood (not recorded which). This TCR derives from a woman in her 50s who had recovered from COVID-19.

Written as DNA, the CDR3 is TGCGCCAGCAGCGCAGGTCGGGGTGCAGCTTTCTTT. Its translation is CASSAGRGAAFF. The chain uses TRBV4-3 and TRBJ1-1; unclear D gene. V was trimmed by 5 bases and J by 10 bases, leaving 14 bases between them. This CDR3 region has 12 residues. CDR1 is LGHNA and CDR2 is YSLEER in the germline V gene.